The source of this T cell receptor beta chain is a study of monozygotic twins with inflammatory bowel disease. Using the 5' RACE reads, TCRdb records one entry per CDR3 protein without DNA. There are about 350,000 distinct CDR3 sequences in the sample, with 2% to 2.5% held by the top ten. CDR3 length: 14 amino acids. Germline V gene lookup returns CDR1 SGHTA and CDR2 FQGTGA. The TCR was taken from a human donor with ulcerative colitis or Crohn's disease, or a healthy co-twin of an affected twin (not recorded which). The gene calls are TRBV7-3 and TRBJ2-3; the D gene TCRdb calls, TRBD2, cannot be checked with no DNA. The sequencing sample was made of blood. CDR3 region: CASSLGGSIDTQYF.